A single sample is the source of the 27 T cell receptor beta chains below, sequenced in a study of control samples from healthy donors and cancer patients (dated by TCRdb to the early 2020s). The library was built by means of the immunoSEQ multiplex PCR assay. The clones in this table, taken by TCRdb from immuneACCESS, are in-frame only. Not every clone is retained; where verified, under half of the shortfall comes from an unresolved V gene, and the cause of the rest is unknown. The sample table shows about 94,000 clones, and 90% are seen once. Clones ranked in the top ten supply 3% to 4.5% of the sample. Sequenced sample: blood. Receptors originate from a woman aged 18-29 years in good health.

The genes are TRBV5-4 and TRBJ2-1; D unresolved. The CDR3 is made up of 14 amino acids. Germline assignment: CDR1 SGHNT and CDR2 YYREEE (reference sequence). V was trimmed by 2 bases and J by 8 bases, leaving 14 bases between them. The CDR3 reads CASSLPDLSYEQFF. The CDR3 coding sequence is TGTGCCAGCAGCTTACCGGACCTTAGTTATGAGCAGTTCTTC. Full variable domain (outside the CDR3, taken from reference TRBV5-4 and TRBJ2-1): ETGVTQSPTHLIKTRGQQVTLRCSSQSGHNTVSWYQQALGQGPQFIFQYYREEENGRGNFPPRFSGLQFPNYSSELNVNALELDDSALYLCASSLPDLSYEQFFGPGTRLTVL.

The chain combines TRBV6-5 with TRBJ2-5; D possibly corresponds to TRBD2 (7 bases). Between the trimmed V and J ends, which lost 4 bases and 5 bases, there was a span of 20 bases. CDR1 MNHEY and CDR2 SVGAGI come from the germline V gene. This CDR3 contains 16 residues. DNA of the CDR3: TGTGCCAGCAGTTCGGTTATGGGGGGGGCCGAGGAGACCCAGTACTTC. Translating it yields CASSSVMGGAEETQYF.

The chain has TRBV11-3 and TRBJ1-6; perhaps TRBD1 as D (5 bases). This CDR3 contains 13 residues. The germline CDR1 and CDR2 sequences are SGHNT and YENEEA. V was shortened by 4 bases and J by 6 bases, with 7 bases between the two germline ends. CDR3 protein: CASSSGTNSPLHF. CDR3 DNA sequence: TGTGCCAGCAGCTCCGGGACTAATTCACCCCTCCACTTT.

The V gene is TRBV11-2, the J gene TRBJ2-5; D call uncertain. Germline CDR1 and CDR2: SGHAT and FQNNGV. The CDR3 has 12 residues. V was clipped by 4 bases and J by 5 bases, with 8 bases between them. The CDR3 loop is CASSYNSETQYF. The CDR3 nucleotides are TGTGCCAGCAGCTACAACAGTGAGACCCAGTACTTC.

The rearrangement uses TRBV6-4 and TRBJ1-1; 10 nucleotides align to TRBD1. After removal of 5 bases from V and 5 bases from J, the junction contained 8 bases not matched to a gene. The CDR3 spans 15 residues. Germline loops: CDR1 MRHNA, CDR2 SNTAGT. The DNA for the CDR3 is TGTGCCAGCAGTACCCCCCGGGACAGGGGAACTGAAGCTTTCTTT. Protein: CASSTPRDRGTEAFF.

The chain couples TRBV9 to TRBJ1-2, with D uncertain. Trimming pared 2 bases from V and 6 bases from J, leaving 5 bases between. The CDR3 has 11 residues. CDR1 is SGDLS, CDR2 YYNGEE, per germline. CDR3 residues: CASSVGNGYTF. CDR3 sequence (DNA): TGTGCCAGCAGCGTGGGGAATGGCTACACCTTC.

The chain recombines TRBV19 with TRBJ1-4, with a tentative D call TRBD1 (5 bases). The germline V gene has CDR1 LNHDA and CDR2 SQIVND (reference sequence). V shed 7 bases and J shed 7 bases, with 19 bases lying between them. This CDR3 comprises 15 residues. CDR3 in amino acids: CASMDLATGGEKLFF. Written as DNA, the CDR3 is TGTGCCAGTATGGATCTAGCAACCGGGGGTGAAAAACTGTTTTTT.

V gene TRBV23-1 combines with J gene TRBJ1-1, with D maybe TRBD1 (5 bases). TRBV23-1 is an ORF; its function is uncertain. V was clipped by 7 bases and J by 1 base, with 16 bases between them. This CDR3 contains 15 residues. CDR3 amino acids: CASTNDGAPNTEAFF. Written as DNA, the CDR3 is TGCGCCAGCACCAATGATGGGGCTCCGAACACTGAAGCTTTCTTT.

The chain carries TRBV19 and TRBJ1-1, with D perhaps matching TRBD1 (6 bases). Trimming shortened V by 7 bases and J by 7 bases, and 10 bases separated the two germline ends. CDR1 and CDR2 (germline): LNHDA, SQIVND (reference sequence). The CDR3 covers 11 residues. CDR3 sequence (DNA): TGTGCCAGTATAGGGGGGGTTGAAGCTTTCTTT. Protein sequence: CASIGGVEAFF.

V usage is TRBV7-9 and J usage is TRBJ1-4, with 7 bases aligning to TRBD1. V was pared by 1 base and J by 7 bases, with 3 bases of the junction left unmatched. The CDR3 is 14 residues long. The V gene's germline CDR1 is SEHNR and CDR2 FQNEAQ (reference sequence). The CDR3 region is CASSLDDRVEKLFF. In nucleotides, the CDR3 is TGTGCCAGCAGCTTAGATGACAGGGTTGAAAAACTGTTTTTT.

This chain links TRBV3-1 (or the pseudogene TRBV3-2) with TRBJ1-2; tentatively, D is TRBD1 (5 bases). Trimming took 1 base from V and 4 from J, leaving 13 bases between them. This CDR3 contains 15 residues. From germline, CDR1 is LGHDT and CDR2 YNNKEL (reference sequence). CDR3 coding DNA: TGTGCCAGCAGCCAAGGGGGCAGGGATGGCTATGGCTACACCTTC. Protein product: CASSQGGRDGYGYTF.

The rearrangement joins TRBV6-5 to TRBJ2-2; 8 bases are a match to TRBD1. Looked up from germline, CDR1 is MNHEY and CDR2 is SVGAGI. The junction had 9 bases not matched to a gene; V was cut back by 6 bases and J by 6 bases. The CDR3 runs 15 residues. The CDR3 region has the DNA TGTGCCAGCAGCCAGGCAGGGGGCACGGCCGGGGAGCTGTTTTTT. This encodes CASSQAGGTAGELFF.

The chain couples TRBV4-1 to TRBJ1-1; D is undetermined. V was clipped by 4 bases and J by 1 base, with 13 bases between them. This CDR3 has 15 residues. Germline values: CDR1 MGHRA, CDR2 YSYEKL. The CDR3 DNA sequence: TGCGCCAGCAGCCGAGGCCGCTTGTCGAACACTGAAGCTTTCTTT. Protein: CASSRGRLSNTEAFF.

The chain is built from TRBV4-1 and TRBJ1-2; unclear D gene. V was clipped by 4 bases and J by 0 bases, with 12 bases between them. CDR1 MGHRA and CDR2 YSYEKL come from the germline V gene. The CDR3 is 15 amino acids. The CDR3 loop reads CASSPRQQANYGYTF. The DNA for the CDR3 is TGCGCCAGCAGCCCCAGGCAGCAAGCTAACTATGGCTACACCTTC.

This clone was detected only a few times. This chain joins TRBV29-1 and TRBJ2-7; TRBD1 agrees at 10 bases. The CDR3 has 13 residues. The junction had 5 bases not matched to a gene; V was cut back by 6 bases and J by 3 bases. Germline V CDR1 and CDR2: SQVTM, ANQGSEA. CDR3: CSVAGTGDYEQYF. Here the CDR3 DNA reads TGCAGCGTAGCCGGGACAGGGGACTACGAGCAGTACTTC.

This chain connects TRBV7-2 to TRBJ2-7, with 7 positions matching TRBD1. Germline assignment: CDR1 SGHTA and CDR2 FQGNSA. The V gene end was trimmed by 5 bases and the J gene end by 6 bases; junction bases not matched to a gene: 10. The CDR3 sequence is 14 residues long. The CDR3 here is CASSPQRQGSEQYF. CDR3 DNA sequence: TGTGCCAGCAGCCCCCAGAGACAGGGTTCCGAGCAGTACTTC.

This clone was picked up one time. This rearrangement joins TRBV5-6 to TRBJ1-4; TRBD1 agrees at 8 bases. Trimming cost V 3 bases and J 6 bases; bases outside gene matches: 10. CDR1 SGHDT and CDR2 YYEEEE come from the germline V gene. This CDR3 spans 16 amino acids. The CDR3 loop is CASSWGQVGKYEKLFF. CDR3 nucleotide sequence: TGTGCCAGCAGCTGGGGACAGGTCGGGAAATATGAAAAACTGTTTTTT.

The chain's CDR3 is CASSFLRDGSYEQYF. CDR3 bases: TGTGCCAGCAGCTTCCTCCGGGACGGATCCTACGAGCAGTACTTC. The chain employs TRBV7-2 and TRBJ2-7; D tentatively fits TRBD1 or TRBD2 (5 bases each). CDR1 is SGHTA, CDR2 FQGNSA, per germline. Trimming pared 3 bases from V and 1 base from J, leaving 13 bases between. CDR3 length: 15 amino acids.

The rearrangement joins TRBV10-3 to TRBJ2-3, with a possible D match to TRBD2 (6 bases). The CDR3 runs 16 residues. V lost 2 bases to trimming and J lost 5 bases, with 17 bases between them. Germline-derived CDR1 and CDR2 are ENHRY and SYGVKD. The CDR3 nucleotides are TGTGCCATCAGTGAGCCGGGGCGGGGAGAGGGAGATACGCAGTATTTT. Protein sequence: CAISEPGRGEGDTQYF.

V is TRBV27 and J is TRBJ2-3; 9 bases align to TRBD1. V shed 5 bases, J shed 2 bases, and the junction held 8 bases outside the gene matches. The CDR3 is 16 amino acids. The germline CDR1 and CDR2 sequences are MNHEY and SMNVEV (reference sequence). Written as DNA, the CDR3 is TGTGCCAGCAGTCCCCGGGACAGGGAGGACACAGATACGCAGTATTTT. Its protein product is CASSPRDREDTDTQYF.

The chain employs TRBV10-3 and TRBJ1-2, with TRBD1 as a possible D gene (5 bases). CDR1 and CDR2 (germline): ENHRY, SYGVKD. The V gene lost 0 bases and the J gene lost 5 bases, with 10 bases spanning the gap. There are 14 residues in the CDR3. CDR3: CAISESGRMYGYTF. The CDR3 DNA reads as TGTGCCATCAGTGAGTCGGGACGGATGTATGGCTACACCTTC.

The genes are TRBV27 and TRBJ2-7; TRBD1 matches 8 bases. The CDR3 sequence is 12 residues long. After removal of 10 bases from V and 5 bases from J, the junction contained 7 bases not matched to a gene. Germline V CDR1 and CDR2: MNHEY, SMNVEV (reference sequence). The CDR3 is CATQGGRNEQYF. The CDR3 region has the DNA TGTGCCACACAGGGGGGTCGGAACGAGCAGTACTTC.

The chain has TRBV14 and TRBJ1-1; D may be TRBD1 (5 bases). Trimming cost V 4 bases and J 6 bases, with 15 bases left between them. Germline lookup yields CDR1 SGHDN and CDR2 FVKESK. This CDR3 contains 14 residues. The CDR3 spells CASSLPRGRAEAFF. For the CDR3, the DNA is TGTGCCAGCAGCCTGCCCCGGGGGAGGGCTGAAGCTTTCTTT.

CDR3: CASSFAPGTVTDEQYF. The CDR3 DNA sequence: TGCGCCAGCAGCTTTGCCCCGGGGACGGTGACGGACGAGCAGTACTTC. The rearrangement uses TRBV5-1 and TRBJ2-7; possibly TRBD1 or TRBD2 for D (5 bases each). Germline V gene data show CDR1 as SGHRS and CDR2 as YFSETQ. The CDR3 is made up of 16 amino acids. V dropped 2 bases and J dropped 5 bases, with 20 bases sitting between them.

J is TRBJ1-5 and V is TRBV6-6; no reliable D call. Trimming cost V 7 bases and J 2 bases, with 6 bases left between them. Germline V gives CDR1 MNHNY, CDR2 SVGAGI (reference sequence). This CDR3 contains 12 residues. The CDR3 region has the DNA TGTGCCAGCACGGTAGGCAATCAGCCCCAGCATTTT. Translated, it gives CASTVGNQPQHF.

In regard to this clone: The same CDR3 can be traced to other DNA sequences in this sample. CDR3 sequence (DNA): TGCGCCAGCAGCTTGGGGCAGGGGGAAGCTTTCTTT. It yields the protein CASSLGQGEAFF. The chain carries TRBV5-1 and TRBJ1-1; D possibly corresponds to TRBD1 (6 bases). This CDR3 comprises 12 residues. The V gene lost 0 bases and the J gene lost 8 bases, with 8 bases spanning the gap. Germline CDR1 reads SGHRS; CDR2 reads YFSETQ.

V and J are TRBV5-1 and TRBJ1-2, with a weak D call TRBD1 (6 bases). The length of the CDR3 is 14 residues. V lost 0 bases to trimming and J lost 5 bases, with 11 bases between them. CDR1 and CDR2 from the germline V gene are SGHRS and YFSETQ. The CDR3 spells CASSLGTATYGYTF. CDR3 bases: TGCGCCAGCAGCTTGGGGACAGCAACTTATGGCTACACCTTC.